The TCR beta chain described here comes from a study of shared clonotypes between healthy human individuals. Study-wide results and limits: Sequencing of the sorted subsets was shown by rarefaction to be incomplete despite large depth.

Trimming cost V 3 bases and J 2 bases; bases outside gene matches: 3. This CDR3 has 14 residues. Germline CDR1 SGHRS, CDR2 YFSETQ. Profiled with immunoSEQ multiplex PCR; TCRdb holds only in-frame clones, not every one. The data contain 640,000 or so clones, about three quarters of them singletons. This clone was picked up one time. What it binds is not known. Those who donated, Caucasian adults without exception, all lived in Nashville, Tennessee. This chain joins TRBV5-1 and TRBJ2-3, with 7 bases that match TRBD1. The sample taken for sequencing was memory CD4+ T cells sorted from blood. The subset is: CD45RA-negative fraction. This sequence was found in a woman in her twenties or thirties in good health. Here the CDR3 DNA reads TGCGCCAGCAGCTCTACAGGGGCCACAGATACGCAGTATTTT. Protein: CASSSTGATDTQYF.